This T cell receptor (beta chain) is from a study of blood T cell repertoires in COVID-19 (dated by TCRdb to the early 2020s). About the full investigation: The collaborator samples originated in the United States, Italy and Spain and spanned the acute and convalescent phases of COVID-19. Nearly every sample came with metadata listing a de-identified subject ID, COVID-19 status, age in years and sex. The repertoires were made available in a free public database intended to serve as a resource for research on the immune response to SARS-CoV-2. The prospective study material was composed of cDNA or gDNA derived from T cells, B-cell-depleted T cells, or PBMCs. The samples were drawn from two sources: the first 160 participants of the ongoing ImmuneRACE study, and fewer than 1,500 subjects contributed by 6 global collaborators. The dataset comprised deeply sampled blood TCRbeta repertoires from subjects exposed to, actively infected with, or recovered from COVID-19. Where available, HLA class I and class II types were obtained from metadata supplied by the sample provider rather than from assay-based typing.

The immunoSEQ Assay, a bias-controlled multiplex PCR, was used to amplify TCRbeta CDR3 regions from genomic DNA. The source study handled its data this way. The number of nucleated cells in each sample was estimated from the amplification of reference gene primers within the assay. Sequence reads were collapsed and filtered to measure the absolute abundance of every unique TCRbeta CDR3 rearrangement. For each sample, productive Simpson clonality was calculated as the square root of Simpson's diversity index across productive rearrangements. This immuneACCESS table, as held by TCRdb, lists in-frame sequences with V and J called but not all clones. Of the missing ones, under half trace to an unresolved V gene in checked studies; the others have no known cause. For V, J and clone size, that table is used; D and trimming come from the DNA. In all, the sample holds 150,000 to 200,000 clones, and 75% to 90% of those were seen once. The ten largest clones add up to less than 3.5% of the sample.

Relative to germline, V is missing 6 bases and J is missing 7 bases, with 5 bases of the junction outside any gene match. CDR3 length: 14 amino acids, cysteine to phenylalanine. Just CDR3 DNA is preserved here, 42 bases in frame from base 1. The germline V gene specifies SNHLY as CDR1 and FYNNEI as CDR2. Collaborating institutions collected whole blood in K2EDTA tubes following their own protocols. For TCRbeta analysis, collaborator samples were shipped as frozen whole blood, as isolated PBMCs, or as DNA extracted from either sample type. A remark on this clone: Its antigen is still unknown. No base quality information exists; no much larger clone differs at one position.

Here is what the overall study found, with its caveats: The amount of clinical and demographic metadata varied by source and participant and was provided uncurated.

Material: peripheral blood. The sequence links TRBV2 to TRBJ1-6; the central 8 bases match TRBD1. The source is a human donor with acute or convalescent COVID-19. The donor label of this sample is uncertain. CDR3 loop: CASRQDRVNSPLHF. The nucleotide sequence is TGTGCCAGCAGGCAGGACAGGGTGAATTCACCCCTCCACTTT.